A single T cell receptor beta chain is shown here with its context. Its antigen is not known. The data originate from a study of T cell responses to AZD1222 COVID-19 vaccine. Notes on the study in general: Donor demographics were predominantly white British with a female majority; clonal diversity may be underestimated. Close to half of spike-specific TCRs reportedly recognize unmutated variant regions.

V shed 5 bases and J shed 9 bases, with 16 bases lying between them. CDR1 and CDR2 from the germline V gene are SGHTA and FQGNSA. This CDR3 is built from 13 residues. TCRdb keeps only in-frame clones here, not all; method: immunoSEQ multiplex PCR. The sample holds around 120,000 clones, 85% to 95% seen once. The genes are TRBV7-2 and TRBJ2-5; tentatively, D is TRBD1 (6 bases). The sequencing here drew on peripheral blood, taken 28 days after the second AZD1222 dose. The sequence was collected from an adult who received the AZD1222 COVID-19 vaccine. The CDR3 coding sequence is TGTGCCAGCAGCCCCCAGGGGCGAAGTCCCCAGTACTTC. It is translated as CASSPQGRSPQYF.